These T cell receptor beta chains were read from a single sample in a study of blood T cell repertoires in COVID-19. Sequencing used immunoSEQ multiplex PCR; TCRdb keeps in-frame clones, though not all of them. The data show 150,000 to 200,000 clones, with around 82% seen just once and roughly 7% held by the top ten. The sample was peripheral blood. The receptors derive from a woman in her 40s with COVID-19, enrolled during active disease. Both conserved end residues are part of each CDR3. D genes are given only for firm matches. Clone sizes are given selectively: once, few, many, or a class where the clone is expanded.

J,V,D,size,DNA,CDR3
TRBJ1-2,TRBV28,TRBD1,.,TGTGCCAGCAGCCTACAGGGGGCTCGAGCTAACTATGGCTACACCTTC,CASSLQGARANYGYTF
TRBJ1-2,TRBV6-1,.,.,TGTGCCACTGTAGGAGGGAATGGCTACACCTTC,CATVGGNGYTF
TRBJ1-2,TRBV11-2,TRBD1,.,TGTGCCAGCAGCTTAGACCGACAGGGGATGGTCTATGGCTACACCTTC,CASSLDRQGMVYGYTF
TRBJ2-7,TRBV2,.,few,TGTGCCAGCACCGAATTGACTACTTCGAGGGAGCAGTACTTC,CASTELTTSREQYF
TRBJ1-3,TRBV30,.,.,TGTGCCTGGAGAGCTCAGGGCCATGGCACCATATATTTT,CAWRAQGHGTIYF
TRBJ1-1,TRBV10-2,.,once,TGCGCCAGCAGTGTTGGGACAGAAGCTTTCTTT,CASSVGTEAFF
TRBJ2-2,TRBV4-2,TRBD2,few,TGTGCCAGCAGCCAAGTGGGGCCGGGAGCGGGAGAAGGTACCGGGGAGCTGTTTTTT,CASSQVGPGAGEGTGELFF
TRBJ2-5,TRBV9,.,.,TGTGCCAGCAGCGTAGATCCTAGCCATGGGGAGACCCAGTACTTC,CASSVDPSHGETQYF
TRBJ1-1,TRBV18,TRBD1,.,TGTGCCAGCTCAACCGGGACAGGGGCGAACACTGAAGCTTTCTTT,CASSTGTGANTEAFF
TRBJ1-1,TRBV12-5,.,.,TGTGCTAGTGGTTTGCCAGGTTCGGCGGCTTTCTTT,CASGLPGSAAFF
TRBJ2-1,TRBV6-5,.,once,TGTGCCAGCAGACAGGGTTTGGATGAGCAGTTCTTC,CASRQGLDEQFF
TRBJ1-2,TRBV19,TRBD1,.,TGTGCCAGTAGTATCTCCGAAGGTCGACAGGGGGTATCCCCTAACTATGGCTACACCTTC,CASSISEGRQGVSPNYGYTF
TRBJ2-5,TRBV7-9,TRBD1,.,TGTGCCAGCAGCTTAGCGACGCAGACAGGGCTGGACTTC,CASSLATQTGLDF
TRBJ1-2,TRBV30,.,.,TGTGCCTGGAGTCCGGGGGATTCCTATGGCTACACCTTC,CAWSPGDSYGYTF
TRBJ2-3,TRBV29-1,TRBD2,.,TGCAGCGTTCAATATATAGCGGGAGTGGTAGATACGCAGTATTTT,CSVQYIAGVVDTQYF
TRBJ2-2,TRBV11-1,.,.,TGTGCCAGCAGCTTAGAAGGAGAGAACACCGGGGAGCTGTTTTTT,CASSLEGENTGELFF
TRBJ1-2,TRBV25-1,TRBD1,.,TGTGCCAGCAGTGCGACAGGGACTAGTGGCTACACCTTC,CASSATGTSGYTF
TRBJ1-2,TRBV15,.,.,TGTGCCACCAGCAGACTCGGAGGGGCATACAACTATGGCTACACCTTC,CATSRLGGAYNYGYTF
TRBJ2-2,TRBV6-5,TRBD1,.,TGTGCCAGCAGTTACGACAGGGGGTCGAACACCGGGGAGCTGTTTTTT,CASSYDRGSNTGELFF
TRBJ2-7,TRBV27,TRBD1,once,TGTGCCAGCAGTTCCCTCTCAGACAGGGGGGGGAACGAGCAGTACTTC,CASSSLSDRGGNEQYF
TRBJ1-1,TRBV29-1,.,.,TGCAGCGCCATCAGGGGGAACACTGAAGCTTTCTTT,CSAIRGNTEAFF
TRBJ1-1,TRBV23-1,TRBD1,.,TGCGCCAGCAGTCAGCCGGACAGGACCATGAACACTGAAGCTTTCTTT,CASSQPDRTMNTEAFF
TRBJ2-1,TRBV5-6,TRBD2,.,TGTGCCAGCAGCGCTCCCGGGGGGGCCGGGGAGCAGTTCTTC,CASSAPGGAGEQFF
TRBJ1-5,TRBV11-2,TRBD1,once,TGTGCCAGCAGCTTAGGGGACAGCCGCAATCAGCCCCAGCATTTT,CASSLGDSRNQPQHF
TRBJ2-7,TRBV29-1,TRBD1,.,TGCAGCGTCCCTCGGACAGGGGGCTCCTACGAGCAGTACTTC,CSVPRTGGSYEQYF
TRBJ1-2,TRBV5-6,.,.,TGTGCCAGCAGCACCAGAGCTGGAGATGGCTACACCTTC,CASSTRAGDGYTF
TRBJ1-2,TRBV7-3,TRBD1,.,TGTGCCAGCAGCCCCAGAGGACAGGGCACTGGCTACACCTTC,CASSPRGQGTGYTF
TRBJ2-3,TRBV2,.,.,TGTGCCAGCAGACGGGAGGATACGCAGTATTTT,CASRREDTQYF
TRBJ2-3,TRBV24-1,.,.,TGTGCCACCAGTGAGGCAGGGATTGGGCGCACAGATACGCAGTATTTT,CATSEAGIGRTDTQYF
TRBJ2-1,TRBV4-2,TRBD2,.,TGTGCCAGCAGCCTCTCCGGGACTAGCGGGAAGGACAATGAGCAGTTCTTC,CASSLSGTSGKDNEQFF
TRBJ1-2,TRBV21-1,.,.,TGTGCCAGCAGCAAAGAGGCAGGGGGCAACTATGGCTACACCTTC,CASSKEAGGNYGYTF
TRBJ2-7,TRBV27,TRBD1,.,TGTGCCAGCAGGCTACCTGGACAGGGGGCATACGAGCAGTACTTC,CASRLPGQGAYEQYF
TRBJ1-3,TRBV12-5,.,once,TGTGCTAGTGGTTTGATACAGGGCTCTGGAAACACCATATATTTT,CASGLIQGSGNTIYF
TRBJ2-3,TRBV20-1,.,.,TGCAGTGCTAGTGGACGGCCGATGACTAGCACAGATACGCAGTATTTT,CSASGRPMTSTDTQYF
TRBJ2-3,TRBV10-2,TRBD2,.,TGCGCCAGCAGGGATTATAGCGGGCGTTATAGCACAGATACGCAGTATTTT,CASRDYSGRYSTDTQYF
TRBJ2-2,TRBV7-9,.,.,TGTGCCAGCGTGTCGGATCCAGGGAACACCGGGGAGCTGTTTTTT,CASVSDPGNTGELFF
TRBJ1-1,TRBV7-9,.,.,TGTGCCAGCAGCTTACAGGCGGGGTTGGGCACTGAAGCTTTCTTT,CASSLQAGLGTEAFF
TRBJ2-2,TRBV10-1,TRBD1,.,TGCGCCAGCAGTGGCACAGGGGGAGGCGCCGGGGAGCTGTTTTTT,CASSGTGGGAGELFF
TRBJ1-1,TRBV30,.,.,TGTGCCTGGAGTGTGGGGGGGGTGGGCACTGAAGCTTTCTTT,CAWSVGGVGTEAFF
TRBJ2-7,TRBV28,.,.,TGTGCCAGCAGTCCATCGGACACTCCCTACGAGCAGTACTTC,CASSPSDTPYEQYF
TRBJ2-1,TRBV5-1,.,.,TGCGCCAGCAGCTTGGTAGTACAGGGTGCCTACAATGAGCAGTTCTTC,CASSLVVQGAYNEQFF
TRBJ2-1,TRBV19,TRBD2,.,TGTGCCAGTAGTAGCGGGGGGGACAATGAGCAGTTCTTC,CASSSGGDNEQFF
TRBJ1-6,TRBV9,TRBD1,.,TGTGCCAGCAGCGTACGACAGGGGAACTCACCCCTCCACTTT,CASSVRQGNSPLHF
TRBJ2-3,TRBV18,TRBD2,.,TGTGCCAGCTCACTACGGACTAGCGGGGAAGGTAGAGATACGCAGTATTTT,CASSLRTSGEGRDTQYF
TRBJ2-1,TRBV6-1,.,.,TGTGCCAGCGGGCAGCCAACCTACAATGAGCAGTTCTTC,CASGQPTYNEQFF
TRBJ1-1,TRBV7-9,.,.,TGTGCCAGCAGCCCAGACAGGCCCGATGAAGCTTTCTTT,CASSPDRPDEAFF
TRBJ2-1,TRBV27,.,.,TGTGCCAGCTGCCCTCACAGACCGGTCCACAATGAGCAGTTCTTC,CASCPHRPVHNEQFF
TRBJ2-1,TRBV21-1,.,once,TGTGCCAGCAGCTGTCGGGACAACAATGAGCAGTTCTTC,CASSCRDNNEQFF
TRBJ2-1,TRBV5-4,TRBD2,once,TGTGCCAGCAGCCCTTCCCTGAGTGTCGGGACTAGGAGGTACAATGAGCAGTTCTTC,CASSPSLSVGTRRYNEQFF
TRBJ2-3,TRBV14,TRBD2,.,TGTGCCAGCTCCTCCGGACTAGGAAGCACAGATACGCAGTATTTT,CASSSGLGSTDTQYF
TRBJ1-2,TRBV5-6,.,once,TGTGCCAGCAGCTTGGAGGAGTTGGCAGGGATGAACTATGGCTACACCTTC,CASSLEELAGMNYGYTF
TRBJ2-5,TRBV4-1,TRBD1,.,TGCGCCAGCAGCCAAGATGACAGGGCCCGTGGGACCCAGTACTTC,CASSQDDRARGTQYF
TRBJ2-7,TRBV12-3/TRBV12-4,TRBD1,.,TGTGCCAGCAGCATCCAGGGGGACGAGCAGTACTTC,CASSIQGDEQYF
TRBJ2-7,TRBV19,.,few,TGTGCCAGTAGTATTAAAGTCTCTAGCGAGCAGTACTTC,CASSIKVSSEQYF
TRBJ1-5,TRBV3-1/TRBV3-2,TRBD1,.,TGTGCCAGCAGCCAAGATCGTGGGACAGGGATTCAGCCCCAGCATTTT,CASSQDRGTGIQPQHF